This T cell receptor beta chain was profiled in a study of shared clonotypes between healthy human individuals. Study details: Each donor's CD8 memory used one plate, CD8 naive two, each CD4 subset three.

Generated by immunoSEQ multiplex PCR, the TCRdb table keeps only in-frame clones and is missing some. The sample carries approximately 2.1 million clones, 85% to 95% recorded once. Whole-study findings and limits: Non-shared clonotypes had lower generation probabilities than those shared by all four donors. Large sequencing depth failed to make sorted-subset sequencing complete, rarefaction showed.

Of note for this clone: What it binds is unknown.

The sample consisted of naive CD4+ T cells from PBMCs. This sample's subset: CD45RA+ positively selected. The origin of this receptor is a man between 18 and 35 years old in good health. Some clones in this sample may be carry-over from other donors' samples.

In DNA form, the CDR3 reads TGCGCCAGCAGCTTGGGGGACAGGGGTTCGAGCTACACCTTC. Translation: CASSLGDRGSSYTF. The chain recombines TRBV5-1 with TRBJ1-2; 10 positions agree with TRBD1. The CDR3 has 14 residues. V gave up 0 bases and J gave up 9 bases; unmatched junction bases: 5. From germline, CDR1 is SGHRS and CDR2 YFSETQ.